Each of the 8 T cell receptor beta chains below was sequenced from the same sample in a study of blood T cell repertoires in COVID-19. Using immunoSEQ multiplex PCR, the repertoire was profiled, and TCRdb retains in-frame clones only, with some absent. The sample contains approximately 150,000 clones, approximately 89% of which appear only once. The sample consisted of peripheral blood. These receptor sequences come from a human donor in a cohort sampled during active COVID-19.

The chain couples TRBV7-9 to TRBJ2-1; unclear D gene. The CDR3 loop spans 16 amino acids. Between the trimmed V and J ends, which lost 5 bases and 4 bases, there was a span of 18 bases. The germline V gene encodes CDR1 SEHNR and CDR2 FQNEAQ (reference sequence). The CDR3 sequence: CASSPRVASLYNEQFF. CDR3 in DNA: TGTGCCAGCAGCCCCCGGGTAGCTTCCCTTTACAATGAGCAGTTCTTC.

This chain links TRBV3-1 (or the pseudogene TRBV3-2) with TRBJ1-4; D uncertain. The CDR3 extends over 16 amino acids. Trimming pared 0 bases from V and 3 bases from J, leaving 11 bases between. Germline V gene lookup returns CDR1 LGHDT and CDR2 YNNKEL (reference sequence). CDR3 sequence reads: CASSQEHRVANEKLFF. The CDR3 DNA reads TGTGCCAGCAGCCAAGAGCACCGGGTGGCTAATGAAAAACTGTTTTTT.

This clone was counted once. The rearrangement joins TRBV27 to TRBJ2-2, with 7 bases fitting TRBD1. The germline gives CDR1 MNHEY, CDR2 SMNVEV (reference sequence). After removal of 5 bases from V and 5 bases from J, the junction contained 11 bases not matched to a gene. The CDR3 has 16 amino acids. CDR3 sequence reads: CASSPIDRVGTGELFF. Written as DNA, the CDR3 is TGTGCCAGCAGTCCCATCGACAGGGTCGGTACCGGGGAGCTGTTTTTT.

This chain uses TRBV30 with TRBJ2-1; TRBD1 might be the D (8 bases). Germline V CDR1 and CDR2: GTSNPN, SVGIG (reference sequence). V gave up 8 bases and J gave up 2 bases, with 13 bases separating them. The CDR3 runs 13 residues. The CDR3: CAGQGGAYNEQFF. In nucleotides, the CDR3 is TGTGCCGGACAGGGAGGGGCCTACAATGAGCAGTTCTTC.

The rearrangement links TRBV5-6 to TRBJ2-7; 8 nucleotides align to TRBD1. Germline CDR1 is SGHDT and CDR2 is YYEEEE. The CDR3 totals 13 residues. V lost 0 bases to trimming and J lost 5 bases; unmatched junction nucleotides: 1. The CDR3 loop reads CASSLAGGDEQYF. The CDR3 region has the DNA TGTGCCAGCAGCTTGGCAGGGGGCGACGAGCAGTACTTC.

The chain uses TRBV5-1 and TRBJ2-3, with 12 positions matching TRBD2. Trimming took 4 bases from V and 0 from J; bases not matched to a gene: 12. The CDR3 is 19 residues long. Germline V gene sequence: CDR1 SGHRS, CDR2 YFSETQ. CDR3 sequence reads: CASSAGLAGLPISTDTQYF. CDR3 nucleotides: TGCGCCAGCAGCGCGGGACTAGCGGGCCTACCGATAAGCACAGATACGCAGTATTTT.

This chain connects TRBV13 to TRBJ2-1; D is unclear. V lost 1 base, J lost 7 bases, and 8 bases lay in between. The CDR3 is made up of 13 amino acids. Germline V lookup: CDR1 PRHDT, CDR2 FYEKMQ (reference sequence). DNA for the CDR3: TGTGCCAGCAGCTTAGAACTCCGGAATGAGCAGTTCTTC. Its protein product is CASSLELRNEQFF.

This CDR3 reads CASSQARTGYEQYF. The CDR3 bases are TGCGCCAGCAGCCAAGCTAGAACAGGGTACGAGCAGTACTTC. V gene TRBV4-1 combines with J gene TRBJ2-7; D might be TRBD1 (6 bases). The CDR3 runs 14 residues. Trimming pared 1 base from V and 4 bases from J, leaving 11 bases between. CDR1 and CDR2 (germline): MGHRA, YSYEKL.